The 6 T cell receptor beta chains given below trace back to one sample, sequenced in a study of blood T cells in healthy people across ages. PCR was performed a second time for about 7 to 11 cycles using a sample-barcoded 5' primer and a J-beta primer mix. TCRdb recomputed calls from the 5' RACE reads with MiXCR, one row per CDR3 protein. The data hold 1,800,000 or so distinct CDR3 sequences, with about 39% observed a single time. The sequencing sample was made of blood. These receptors were collected from a human donor in good health.

This clonotype showed up just a few times. CDR3 bases: TGTGCCAGCAGCTTAGCGATAGGCGGGGGGATCACAGATACGCAGTATTTT. Its translation is CASSLAIGGGITDTQYF. The chain recombines TRBV7-2 with TRBJ2-3; 8 nucleotides match TRBD2. From germline, CDR1 is SGHTA and CDR2 FQGNSA. The CDR3 spans 17 residues. Trimming at V came to 0 bases and at J to 2 bases, leaving 7 bases not matched to a gene.

This clonotype was observed at least ten times. This chain joins TRBV20-1 and TRBJ2-5, with 8 bases aligning to TRBD1. Trimming at V came to 0 bases and at J to 5 bases, leaving 11 bases not matched to a gene. The CDR3 runs to 16 residues. Germline values: CDR1 DFQATT, CDR2 SNEGSKA (reference sequence). This chain's CDR3 is CSARDVQGADWETQYF. CDR3 nucleotides: TGCAGTGCTAGAGATGTGCAGGGGGCAGATTGGGAGACCCAGTACTTC.

The chain has TRBV12-3 or TRBV12-4 and TRBJ2-3; D uncertain. The CDR3 spans 13 residues. The germline V and J ends were trimmed by 6 bases and 0 bases, with 7 bases remaining between them. The CDR3 region is CASSYNSTDTQYF. The CDR3 DNA sequence: TGTGCCAGCAGCTACAACAGCACAGATACGCAGTATTTT.

The rearrangement uses TRBV29-1 and TRBJ2-1, with 7 bases lining up with TRBD2. The germline V gene encodes CDR1 SQVTM and CDR2 ANQGSEA. CDR3 length equals 15 residues. J lost 0 bases, V lost 4 bases, and 6 bases had no gene match. CDR3: CSVGTSVDSYNEQFF. CDR3 DNA sequence: TGCAGCGTTGGTACTAGCGTAGACTCCTACAATGAGCAGTTCTTC.

This clonotype was counted only a few times. The V call is TRBV7-2, the J call TRBJ1-1, with a possible D match to TRBD1 (5 bases). CDR3 size: 13 residues. Germline CDR1 and CDR2: SGHTA and FQGNSA. V was pared by 5 bases and J by 4 bases, with 11 bases between. The chain's CDR3 is CASSPDKGTEAFF. The CDR3 bases are TGTGCCAGCAGCCCGGACAAAGGCACTGAAGCTTTCTTT.

The chain uses TRBV4-2 and TRBJ1-2; D might be TRBD1 (6 bases). Trimming took off 3 bases at V and 1 base at J, with 18 bases between the two ends. CDR1 is LGHNA, CDR2 YNFKEQ, per germline. The CDR3 covers 17 residues. The CDR3 DNA reads TGTGCCAGCAGCCAGTACCGGGACACCCGCTTTAACTATGGCTACACCTTC. It specifies CASSQYRDTRFNYGYTF.